What follows are 2 T cell receptor beta chains derived from one specimen sequenced in a study of CD4+ T cells in melanoma. The assay was immunoSEQ multiplex PCR, and TCRdb's table has in-frame clones only and misses some. The data contain some 120,000 clones, around 92% of them seen just once; the ten biggest clones take up around 3.3%. The sample taken for sequencing was peripheral blood. These receptors were collected from a human donor with melanoma.

This chain connects TRBV7-9 to TRBJ2-7; no definite D call. Trimming left V 4 bases short and J 2 bases short, with 18 bases between. The CDR3 covers 16 residues. From germline, CDR1 is SEHNR and CDR2 FQNEAQ (reference sequence). The CDR3 is CASSSPDRITTYEQYF. The CDR3 DNA reads TGTGCCAGCAGCTCGCCGGACCGAATAACCACCTACGAGCAGTACTTC.

This clone was detected a few times. V and J are TRBV5-1 and TRBJ2-2, with D possibly TRBD1 on 5 matching bases. The germline gives CDR1 SGHRS, CDR2 YFSETQ. V lost 2 bases, J lost 0 bases, and 11 bases lay in between. The CDR3 is 16 residues long. Here the CDR3 reads CASSFQGNSNTGELFF. CDR3 in DNA: TGCGCCAGCAGCTTTCAGGGAAACTCGAACACCGGGGAGCTGTTTTTT.